Described below is a single T cell receptor beta chain sequence and its context. This record comes from a study of OX40 agonist ivuxolimab in advanced cancers. Trimming cost V 5 bases and J 10 bases; bases outside gene matches: 7. The CDR3 runs 13 residues. Looked up from germline, CDR1 is GTSNPN and CDR2 is SVGIG (reference sequence). Sequencing used immunoSEQ multiplex PCR; TCRdb keeps in-frame clones, though not all of them. The data contain almost 35,000 clones, roughly 80% of them singletons. The receptor comes from an adult with an advanced solid tumor such as melanoma, head and neck, liver or kidney cancer. The chain carries TRBV30 and TRBJ1-6, with 8 bases matching TRBD1. The sequencing used CD4+ or CD8+ T cells sorted from blood, collected in a trial of the OX40 agonist ivuxolimab. The DNA of the CDR3 is TGTGCCTGGTCAGGGGGCCTGGACTCACCCCTCCACTTT. This sequence encodes CAWSGGLDSPLHF.